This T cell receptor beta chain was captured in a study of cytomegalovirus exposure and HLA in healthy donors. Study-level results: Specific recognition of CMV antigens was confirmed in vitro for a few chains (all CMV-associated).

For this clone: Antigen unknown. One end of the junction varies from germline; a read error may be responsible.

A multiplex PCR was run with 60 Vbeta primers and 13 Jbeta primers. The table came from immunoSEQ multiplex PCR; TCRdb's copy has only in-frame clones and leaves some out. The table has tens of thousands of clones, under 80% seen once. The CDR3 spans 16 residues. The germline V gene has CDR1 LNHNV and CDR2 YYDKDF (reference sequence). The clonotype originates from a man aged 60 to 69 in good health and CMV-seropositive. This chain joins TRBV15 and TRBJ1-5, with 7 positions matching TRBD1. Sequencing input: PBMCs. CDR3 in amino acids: CATSRDAGQVGQPQHF. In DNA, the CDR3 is TGTGCCACCAGCCGAGACGCCGGACAGGTCGGTCAGCCCCAGCATTTT.